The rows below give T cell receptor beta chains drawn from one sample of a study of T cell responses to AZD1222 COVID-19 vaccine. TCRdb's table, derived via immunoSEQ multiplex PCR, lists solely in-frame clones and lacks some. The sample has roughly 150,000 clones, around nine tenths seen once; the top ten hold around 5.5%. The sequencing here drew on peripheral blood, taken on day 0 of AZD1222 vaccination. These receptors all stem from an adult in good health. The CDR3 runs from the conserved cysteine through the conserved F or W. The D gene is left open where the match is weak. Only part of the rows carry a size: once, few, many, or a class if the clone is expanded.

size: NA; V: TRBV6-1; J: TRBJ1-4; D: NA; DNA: TGTGCCAGCAGTGAGGTACATAATGAAAAACTGTTTTTT; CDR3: CASSEVHNEKLFF
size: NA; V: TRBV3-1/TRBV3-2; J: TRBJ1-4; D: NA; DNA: TGTGCCAGCACTCTACGGGGGCTTATGAATGAAAAACTGTTTTTT; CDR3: CASTLRGLMNEKLFF
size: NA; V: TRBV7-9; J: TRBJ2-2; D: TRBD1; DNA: TGTGCCAGCAGCCCCTACAGGGGGCAGGGCGGGGAGCTGTTTTTT; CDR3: CASSPYRGQGGELFF
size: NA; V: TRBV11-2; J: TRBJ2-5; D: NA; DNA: TGTGCCAGCAGCTTAGCCAGAAATCAAGAGACCCAGTACTTC; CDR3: CASSLARNQETQYF
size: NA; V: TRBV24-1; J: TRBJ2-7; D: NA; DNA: TGTGCCACCAGTGGTGCAGGGACCTACGAGCAGTACTTC; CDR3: CATSGAGTYEQYF
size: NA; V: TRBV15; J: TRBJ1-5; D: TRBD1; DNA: TGTGCCACCAGCACGGGACAGGGTCATCAGCCCCAGCATTTT; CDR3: CATSTGQGHQPQHF
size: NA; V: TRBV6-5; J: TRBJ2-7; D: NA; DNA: TGTGCCAGCAGTTACAAGGGACACAGCTACGAGCAGTACTTC; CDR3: CASSYKGHSYEQYF
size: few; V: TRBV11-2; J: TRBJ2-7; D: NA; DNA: TGTGCCAGCAGCCCTCTCGACAGACACCACGAGCAGTACTTC; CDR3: CASSPLDRHHEQYF
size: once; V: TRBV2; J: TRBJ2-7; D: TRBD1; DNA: TGTGCCAGCAGTGAAGCGCGGACAGGGGGCGGTGAGCAGTACTTC; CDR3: CASSEARTGGGEQYF
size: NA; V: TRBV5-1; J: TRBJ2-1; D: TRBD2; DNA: TGCGCCAGCAGCTTTAGGACTAGAAGCGGGAATGAGCAGTTCTTC; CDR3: CASSFRTRSGNEQFF
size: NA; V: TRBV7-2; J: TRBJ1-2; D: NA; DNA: TGTGCCAGCAGCTTGGGGCAGGGAACTAACTATGGCTACACCTTC; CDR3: CASSLGQGTNYGYTF
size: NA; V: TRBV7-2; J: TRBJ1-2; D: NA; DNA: TGTGCCAGCAGCCCGGCTGCAGGCCTCTATGGCTACACCTTC; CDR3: CASSPAAGLYGYTF
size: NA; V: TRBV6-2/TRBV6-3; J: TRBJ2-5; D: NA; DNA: TGTGCCAGCAGTTCAGGGATACAGACCCAGTACTTC; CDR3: CASSSGIQTQYF
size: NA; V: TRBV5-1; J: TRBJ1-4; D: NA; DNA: TGCGCCAGCAGCCCACAGGGAACTAATGAAAAACTGTTTTTT; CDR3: CASSPQGTNEKLFF
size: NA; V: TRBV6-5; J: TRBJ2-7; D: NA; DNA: TGTGCCAGCAGGCTCGGGCCCGCGAACGAGCAGTACTTC; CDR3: CASRLGPANEQYF
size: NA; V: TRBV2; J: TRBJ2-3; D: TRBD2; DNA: TGTGCCAGCAGTGACATCTTAGGACTAGCGGATACGCAGTATTTT; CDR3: CASSDILGLADTQYF
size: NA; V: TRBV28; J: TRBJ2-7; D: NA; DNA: TGTGCCAGCAGTTTCAGCAGGGTAAGGGGCGAGCAGTACTTC; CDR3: CASSFSRVRGEQYF
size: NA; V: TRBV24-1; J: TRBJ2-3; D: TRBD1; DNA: TGTGCCACAGGGACAGGGGCAACAGATACGCAGTATTTT; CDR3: CATGTGATDTQYF
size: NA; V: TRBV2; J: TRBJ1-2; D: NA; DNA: TGTGCCAGCAGTCCGATCGAAGAAGTGGGCTATGGCTACACCTTC; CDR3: CASSPIEEVGYGYTF
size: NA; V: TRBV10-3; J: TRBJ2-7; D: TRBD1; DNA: TGTGCCATCAGTGACCCGGGACAGGGAAGACCGTACTACTACGAGCAGTACTTC; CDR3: CAISDPGQGRPYYYEQYF
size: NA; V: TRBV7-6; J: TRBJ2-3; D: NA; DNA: TGTGCCAGCAGCTTAGCGGCACTAGCTGTCAACACAGATACGCAGTATTTT; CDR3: CASSLAALAVNTDTQYF
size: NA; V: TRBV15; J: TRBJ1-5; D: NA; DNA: TGTGCCACCAGCTGGGAACGGGGTCAGCCCCAGCATTTT; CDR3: CATSWERGQPQHF
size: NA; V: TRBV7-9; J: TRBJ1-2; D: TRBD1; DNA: TGTGCCAGCAGCTTAGGACAGGGGCGGAACTATGGCTACACCTTC; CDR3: CASSLGQGRNYGYTF